A single sample is the source of the 2 T cell receptor beta chains below, sequenced in a study of cytomegalovirus exposure and HLA in healthy donors (dated by TCRdb to the late 2010s). Preparation of the library involved the immunoSEQ multiplex PCR assay. For the multiplex PCR, a mixture combining 60 forward primers for TCR Vbeta segments and 13 reverse primers for TCR Jbeta segments was used. In TCRdb, the immuneACCESS table is reduced to in-frame sequences with V and J assigned. These tables do not hold every clone; where another copy was compared, an unresolved V gene accounts for under half, and the others remain unexplained. This sample has 60,000 to 90,000 clones in its table, and 65% to 70% of those were observed once. The ten top clones hold 7.5% to 8% of the sample. The specimen sequenced was PBMCs. The receptors derive from a man in his forties in good health and CMV-seropositive.

The V and J genes are TRBV7-2 and TRBJ1-1; the D is unclear. The length of the CDR3 is 15 residues. Germline V lookup: CDR1 SGHTA, CDR2 FQGNSA. V lost 0 bases and J 3 bases, leaving 11 bases between the germline ends. This CDR3 reads CASSLAAARDTEAFF. The CDR3 DNA is TGTGCCAGCAGCTTAGCGGCAGCGCGGGACACTGAAGCTTTCTTT. Complete variable domain (other parts from reference TRBV7-2 and TRBJ1-1): GAGVSQSPSNKVTEKGKDVELRCDPISGHTALYWYRQSLGQGLEFLIYFQGNSAPDKSGLPSDRFSAERTGGSVSTLTIQRTQQEDSAVYLCASSLAAARDTEAFFGQGTRLTVV.

The V gene is TRBV27, the J gene TRBJ1-1; 11 nucleotides agree with TRBD1. Germline CDR1 and CDR2: MNHEY and SMNVEV (reference sequence). With 5 bases clipped from V and 5 bases from J, the junction kept 10 bases outside the gene matches. This CDR3 comprises 16 residues. DNA of the CDR3: TGTGCCAGCAGTCTCCTTGCCGGGACAGGGGGAACTGAAGCTTTCTTT. Translated: CASSLLAGTGGTEAFF.